Sequencing of this T cell receptor beta chain was carried out in a study of blood T cell repertoires in COVID-19. At the level of the study: Acute-phase and convalescent COVID-19 samples originated in the United States, Italy and Spain. Nucleic acid was either cDNA or gDNA, and it came from T cells, B-cell-depleted T cells, or PBMCs.

In the source study's methods: Amplification of reference gene primers provided the estimated nucleated cell counts. Method: immunoSEQ multiplex PCR; TCRdb's copy keeps in-frame clones and lacks some. V, J and clone size reflect that table, while D and trimming were determined from the DNA. Of roughly 150,000 clones listed, approximately 84% are singletons. Enrollment of patients from Seattle took place during active infection, with longitudinal follow-up. V lost 2 bases to trimming and J lost 1 base, with 14 bases between them. CDR1 GTSNPN and CDR2 SVGIG come from the germline V gene (reference sequence). This CDR3 comprises 15 residues.

This receptor was obtained from a woman of 80 years or more with COVID-19, enrolled during active disease. Sequenced: peripheral blood. The chain carries TRBV30 and TRBJ1-2; tentatively, D is TRBD1 (5 bases). Here the CDR3 DNA reads TGTGCCTGGAGTTTATGGGGCCTACTTAACTATGGCTACACCTTC. This encodes CAWSLWGLLNYGYTF.